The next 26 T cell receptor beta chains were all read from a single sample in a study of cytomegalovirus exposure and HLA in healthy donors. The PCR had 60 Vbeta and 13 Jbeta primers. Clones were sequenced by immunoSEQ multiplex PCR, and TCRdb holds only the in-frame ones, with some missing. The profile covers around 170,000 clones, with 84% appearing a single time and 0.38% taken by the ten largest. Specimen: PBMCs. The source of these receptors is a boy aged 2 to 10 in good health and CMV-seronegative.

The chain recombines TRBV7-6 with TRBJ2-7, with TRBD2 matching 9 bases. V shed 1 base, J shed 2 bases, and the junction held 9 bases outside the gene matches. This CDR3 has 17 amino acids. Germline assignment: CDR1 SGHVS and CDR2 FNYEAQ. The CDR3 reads CASSLGQTSGFAYEQYF. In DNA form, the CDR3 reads TGTGCCAGCAGCTTAGGACAAACTAGCGGGTTTGCCTACGAGCAGTACTTC.

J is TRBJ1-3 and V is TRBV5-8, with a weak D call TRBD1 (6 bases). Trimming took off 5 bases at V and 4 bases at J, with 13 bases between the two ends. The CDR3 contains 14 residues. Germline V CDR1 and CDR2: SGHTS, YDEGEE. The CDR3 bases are TGTGCCAGCAGAAAAACAGGGTCCGGAAACACCATATATTTT. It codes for CASRKTGSGNTIYF.

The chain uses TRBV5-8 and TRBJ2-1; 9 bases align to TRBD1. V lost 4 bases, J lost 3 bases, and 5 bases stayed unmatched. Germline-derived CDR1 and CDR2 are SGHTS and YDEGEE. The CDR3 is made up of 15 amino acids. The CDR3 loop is CASSKTGGSYNEQFF. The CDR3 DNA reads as TGTGCCAGCAGCAAGACAGGGGGTAGCTACAATGAGCAGTTCTTC.

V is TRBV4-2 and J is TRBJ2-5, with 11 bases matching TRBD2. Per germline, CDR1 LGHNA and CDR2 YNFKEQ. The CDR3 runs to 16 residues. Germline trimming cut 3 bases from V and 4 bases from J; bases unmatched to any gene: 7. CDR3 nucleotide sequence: TGTGCCAGCAGCCATACCGGGACTAGCGGAGGAGAGACCCAGTACTTC. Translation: CASSHTGTSGGETQYF.

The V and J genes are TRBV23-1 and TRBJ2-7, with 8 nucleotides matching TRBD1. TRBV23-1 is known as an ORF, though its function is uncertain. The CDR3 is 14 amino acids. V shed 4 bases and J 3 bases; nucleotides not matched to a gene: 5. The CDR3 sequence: CASSRKDRDYEQYF. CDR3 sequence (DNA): TGCGCCAGCAGTCGGAAGGACAGGGACTACGAGCAGTACTTC.

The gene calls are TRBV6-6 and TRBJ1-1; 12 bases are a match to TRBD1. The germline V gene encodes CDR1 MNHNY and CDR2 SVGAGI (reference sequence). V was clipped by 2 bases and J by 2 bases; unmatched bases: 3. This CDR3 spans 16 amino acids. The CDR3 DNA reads TGTGCCAGCAGTTACGGGGGGACAGGGGGCAACACTGAAGCTTTCTTT. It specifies CASSYGGTGGNTEAFF.

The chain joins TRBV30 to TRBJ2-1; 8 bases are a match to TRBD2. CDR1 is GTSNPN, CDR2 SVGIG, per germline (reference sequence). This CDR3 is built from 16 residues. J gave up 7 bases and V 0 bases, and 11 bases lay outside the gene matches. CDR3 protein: CAWSVSRTSGQNEQFF. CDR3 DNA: TGTGCCTGGAGTGTGAGTCGAACTAGCGGACAAAATGAGCAGTTCTTC.

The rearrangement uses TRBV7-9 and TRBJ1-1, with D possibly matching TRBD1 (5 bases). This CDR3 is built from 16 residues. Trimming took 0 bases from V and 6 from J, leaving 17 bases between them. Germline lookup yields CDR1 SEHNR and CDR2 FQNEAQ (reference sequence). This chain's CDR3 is CASSLAQDYRGAEAFF. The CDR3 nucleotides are TGTGCCAGCAGCTTAGCCCAGGACTATAGAGGGGCTGAAGCTTTCTTT.

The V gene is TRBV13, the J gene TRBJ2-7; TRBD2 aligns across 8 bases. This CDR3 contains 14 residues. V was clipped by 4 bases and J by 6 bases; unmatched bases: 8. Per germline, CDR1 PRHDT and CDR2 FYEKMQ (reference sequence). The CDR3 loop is CASSSPGRAFEQYF. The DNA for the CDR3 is TGTGCCAGCAGCTCCCCCGGGAGGGCATTCGAGCAGTACTTC.

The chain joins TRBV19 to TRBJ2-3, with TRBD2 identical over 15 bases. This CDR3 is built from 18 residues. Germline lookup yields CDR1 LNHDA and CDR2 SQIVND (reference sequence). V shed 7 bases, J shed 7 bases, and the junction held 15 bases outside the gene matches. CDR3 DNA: TGTGCCAGTACCAGTACCCGGACTAGCGGGAGGGCCGGATATACGCAGTATTTT. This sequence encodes CASTSTRTSGRAGYTQYF.

The CDR3 DNA is TGTGCCAGCAGTTCCCTGACAGGGTACACTGAAGCTTTCTTT. Its translation: CASSSLTGYTEAFF. The chain carries TRBV28 and TRBJ1-1; 7 bases align to TRBD1. The CDR3 totals 14 residues. The germline gives CDR1 MDHEN, CDR2 SYDVKM. The V segment lost 4 bases and the J segment 3 bases; nucleotides outside the gene matches: 5.

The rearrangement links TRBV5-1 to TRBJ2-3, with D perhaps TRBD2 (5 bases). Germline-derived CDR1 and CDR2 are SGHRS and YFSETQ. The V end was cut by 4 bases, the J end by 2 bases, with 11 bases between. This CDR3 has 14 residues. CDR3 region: CASSPQADTDTQYF. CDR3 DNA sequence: TGCGCCAGCAGCCCACAAGCGGACACAGATACGCAGTATTTT.

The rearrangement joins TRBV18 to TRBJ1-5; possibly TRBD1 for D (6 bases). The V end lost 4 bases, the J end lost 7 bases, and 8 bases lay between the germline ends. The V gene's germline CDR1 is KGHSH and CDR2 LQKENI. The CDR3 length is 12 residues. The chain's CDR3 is CASSRGGQPQHF. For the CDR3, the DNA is TGTGCCAGCTCACGGGGGGGCCAGCCCCAGCATTTT.

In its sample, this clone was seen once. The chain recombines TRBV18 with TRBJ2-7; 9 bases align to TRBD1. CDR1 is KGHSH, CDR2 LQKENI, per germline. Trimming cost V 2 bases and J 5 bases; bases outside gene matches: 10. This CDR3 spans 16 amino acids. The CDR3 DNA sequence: TGTGCCAGCTCACCAGGGCCCGGGACAGGGCCCCACGAGCAGTACTTC. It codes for CASSPGPGTGPHEQYF.

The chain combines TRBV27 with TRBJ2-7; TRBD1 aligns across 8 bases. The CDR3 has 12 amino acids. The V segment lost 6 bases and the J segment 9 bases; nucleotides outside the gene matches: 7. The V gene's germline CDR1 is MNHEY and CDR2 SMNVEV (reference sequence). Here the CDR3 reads CASSPDRERQYF. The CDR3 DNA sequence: TGTGCCAGCAGCCCGGACAGGGAGAGGCAGTACTTC.

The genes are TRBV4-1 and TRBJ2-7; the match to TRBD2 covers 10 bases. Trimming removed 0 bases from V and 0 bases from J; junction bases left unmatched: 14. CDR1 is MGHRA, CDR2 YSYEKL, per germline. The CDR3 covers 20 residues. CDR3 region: CASSQEGPRSGRGRSYEQYF. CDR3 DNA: TGCGCCAGCAGCCAAGAAGGCCCTAGGAGCGGGAGGGGTCGCTCCTACGAGCAGTACTTC.

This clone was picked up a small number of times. The DNA for the CDR3 is TGTGCCAGCAGTACCATAGCGGGAGACCCCCTCGAGCAGTACTTC. This encodes CASSTIAGDPLEQYF. The genes are TRBV27 and TRBJ2-7; 9 nucleotides agree with TRBD2. Germline CDR1 reads MNHEY; CDR2 reads SMNVEV (reference sequence). V shed 5 bases, J shed 6 bases, and the junction held 11 bases outside the gene matches. CDR3 length: 15 amino acids.

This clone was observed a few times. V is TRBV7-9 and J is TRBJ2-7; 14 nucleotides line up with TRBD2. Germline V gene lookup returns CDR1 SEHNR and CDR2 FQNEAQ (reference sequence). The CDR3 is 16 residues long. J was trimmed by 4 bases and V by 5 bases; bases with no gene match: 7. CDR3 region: CASSKERTSGRYEQYF. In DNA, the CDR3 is TGTGCCAGCAGCAAGGAGCGGACTAGCGGGAGGTACGAGCAGTACTTC.

In DNA, the CDR3 is TGCGCCAGCAGTCAATCTTTGGGGGCCGGGGAAAAACTGTTTTTT. It specifies CASSQSLGAGEKLFF. This chain links TRBV23-1 with TRBJ1-4, with D possibly being TRBD1 (6 bases). TRBV23-1 is placed among ORFs of uncertain function. The ends were cut back, 0 bases at V and 8 bases at J, with 13 bases in the middle. There are 15 residues in the CDR3.

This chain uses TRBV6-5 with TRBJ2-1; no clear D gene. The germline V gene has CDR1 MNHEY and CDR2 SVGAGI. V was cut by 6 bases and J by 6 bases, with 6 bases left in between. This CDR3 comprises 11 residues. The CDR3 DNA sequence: TGTGCCAGCAGCCCGGGCAATGAGCAGTTCTTC. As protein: CASSPGNEQFF.

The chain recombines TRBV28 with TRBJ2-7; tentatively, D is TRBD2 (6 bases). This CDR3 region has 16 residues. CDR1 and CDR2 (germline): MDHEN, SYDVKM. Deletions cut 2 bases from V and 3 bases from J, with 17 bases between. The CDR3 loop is CASSLTGEREGYEQYF. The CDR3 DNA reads TGTGCCAGCAGTTTAACGGGGGAGCGCGAGGGCTACGAGCAGTACTTC.

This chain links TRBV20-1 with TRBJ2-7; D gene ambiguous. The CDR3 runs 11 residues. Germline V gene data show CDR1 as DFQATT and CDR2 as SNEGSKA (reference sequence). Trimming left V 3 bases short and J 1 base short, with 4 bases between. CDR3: CSASQSYEQYF. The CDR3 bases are TGCAGTGCTAGCCAGTCCTACGAGCAGTACTTC.

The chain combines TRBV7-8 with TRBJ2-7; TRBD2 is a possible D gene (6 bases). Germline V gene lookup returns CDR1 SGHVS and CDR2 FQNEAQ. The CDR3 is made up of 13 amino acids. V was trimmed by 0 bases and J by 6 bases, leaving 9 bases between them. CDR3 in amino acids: CASSLARGGEQYF. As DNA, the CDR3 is TGTGCCAGCAGCTTAGCGCGGGGAGGCGAGCAGTACTTC. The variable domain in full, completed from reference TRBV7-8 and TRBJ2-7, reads GAGVSQSPRYKVAKRGQDVALRCDPISGHVSLFWYQQALGQGPEFLTYFQNEAQLDKSGLPSDRFFAERPEGSVSTLKIQRTQQEDSAVYLCASSLARGGEQYFGPGTRLTVT.

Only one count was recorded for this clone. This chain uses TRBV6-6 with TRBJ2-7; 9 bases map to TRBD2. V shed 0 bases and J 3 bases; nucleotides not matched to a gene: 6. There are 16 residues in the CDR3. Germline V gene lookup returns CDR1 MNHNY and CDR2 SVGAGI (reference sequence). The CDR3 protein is CASSYSPGTSSYEQYF. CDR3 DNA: TGTGCCAGCAGTTACTCCCCCGGGACTAGCAGCTACGAGCAGTACTTC.

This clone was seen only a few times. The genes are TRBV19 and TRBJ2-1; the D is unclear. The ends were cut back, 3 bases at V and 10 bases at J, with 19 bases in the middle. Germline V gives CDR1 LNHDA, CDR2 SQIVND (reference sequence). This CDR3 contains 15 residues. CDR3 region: CASSIKASPPTEQFF. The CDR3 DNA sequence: TGTGCCAGTAGTATTAAGGCTAGTCCCCCGACCGAGCAGTTCTTC.

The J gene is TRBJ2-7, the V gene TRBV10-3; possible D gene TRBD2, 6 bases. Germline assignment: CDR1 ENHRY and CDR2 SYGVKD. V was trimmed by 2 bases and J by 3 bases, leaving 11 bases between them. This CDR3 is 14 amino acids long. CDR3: CAISERGLSYEQYF. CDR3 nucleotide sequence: TGTGCCATCAGTGAGAGGGGACTGAGCTACGAGCAGTACTTC.